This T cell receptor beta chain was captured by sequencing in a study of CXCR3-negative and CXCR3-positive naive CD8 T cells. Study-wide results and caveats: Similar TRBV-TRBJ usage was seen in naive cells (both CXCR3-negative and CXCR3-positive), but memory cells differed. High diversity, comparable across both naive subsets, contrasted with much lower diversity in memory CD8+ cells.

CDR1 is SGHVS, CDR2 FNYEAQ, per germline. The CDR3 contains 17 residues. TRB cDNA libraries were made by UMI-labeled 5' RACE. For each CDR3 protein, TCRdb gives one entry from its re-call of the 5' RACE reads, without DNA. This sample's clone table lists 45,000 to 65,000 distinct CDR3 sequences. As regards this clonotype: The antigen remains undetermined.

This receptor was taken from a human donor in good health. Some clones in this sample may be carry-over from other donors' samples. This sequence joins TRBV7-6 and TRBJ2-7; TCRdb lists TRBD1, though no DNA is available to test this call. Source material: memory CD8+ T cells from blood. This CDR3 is CASSPFPGTGVSYEQYF.